This record looks at one T cell receptor (beta chain) sequence and its context. Its specificity is not known. The sample originates from a study of chemoradiotherapy in HPV16-positive cancers. Sequencing used immunoSEQ multiplex PCR; TCRdb keeps in-frame clones, though not all of them. This sample yields over 35,000 clones, of which more than 75% are seen a single time; around 5.2% belongs to the top ten. Notes on the study in general: Only a couple of HPV16-positive patients supplied the functional HPV-specificity definition.

Here the sequenced sample was blood, taken from a patient who underwent chemoradiotherapy. The TCR comes from a human donor with HPV-associated anogenital cancer.

CDR3 region: CASSPMNNQPQHF. CDR3 DNA sequence: TGTGCCAGCAGCCCAATGAACAATCAGCCCCAGCATTTT. The chain uses TRBV7-9 and TRBJ1-5, with D unclear. Trimming left V 5 bases short and J 3 bases short, with 8 bases between. The CDR3 is 13 residues long. CDR1 is SEHNR, CDR2 FQNEAQ, per germline (reference sequence).